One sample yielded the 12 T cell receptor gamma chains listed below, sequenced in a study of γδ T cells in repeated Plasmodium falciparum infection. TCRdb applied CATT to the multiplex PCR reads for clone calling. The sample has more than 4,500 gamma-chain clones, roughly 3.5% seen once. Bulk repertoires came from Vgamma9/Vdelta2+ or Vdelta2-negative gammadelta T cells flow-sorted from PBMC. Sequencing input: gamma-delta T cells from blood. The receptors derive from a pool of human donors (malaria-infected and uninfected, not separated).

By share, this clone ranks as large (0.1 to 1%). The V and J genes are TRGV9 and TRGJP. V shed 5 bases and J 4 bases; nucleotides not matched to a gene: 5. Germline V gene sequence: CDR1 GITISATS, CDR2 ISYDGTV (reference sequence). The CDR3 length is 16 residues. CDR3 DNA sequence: TGTGCCTTGTGGGGAGGCCAAGAGTTGGGCAAAAAAATCAAGGTATTT. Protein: CALWGGQELGKKIKVF.

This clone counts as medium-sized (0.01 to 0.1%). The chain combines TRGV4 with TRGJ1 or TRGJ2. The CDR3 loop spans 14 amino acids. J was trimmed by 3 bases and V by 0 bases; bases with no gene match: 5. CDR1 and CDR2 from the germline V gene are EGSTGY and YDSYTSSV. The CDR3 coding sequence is TGTGCCACCTGGGATGGGCGGCGTTATTATAAGAAACTCTTT. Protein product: CATWDGRRYYKKLF.

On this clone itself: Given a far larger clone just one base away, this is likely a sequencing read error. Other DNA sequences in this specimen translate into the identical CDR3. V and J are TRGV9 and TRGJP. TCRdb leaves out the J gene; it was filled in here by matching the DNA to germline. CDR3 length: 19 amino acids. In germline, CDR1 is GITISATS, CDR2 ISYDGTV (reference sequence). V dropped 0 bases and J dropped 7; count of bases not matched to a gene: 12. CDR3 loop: CALWEVHPTQELGKKIKVF. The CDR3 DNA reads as TGTGCCTTGTGGGAGGTGCACCCGACTCAGGAGTTGGGCAAAAAAATCAAGGTATTT.

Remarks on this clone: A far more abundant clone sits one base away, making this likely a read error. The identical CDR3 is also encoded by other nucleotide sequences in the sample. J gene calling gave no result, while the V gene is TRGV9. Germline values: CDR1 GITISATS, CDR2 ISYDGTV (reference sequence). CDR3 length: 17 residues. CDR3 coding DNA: TGTGCCTTGTGGGAGGTGCGATTTGAGTTGGGCAAAAAAATTAAGGTATTT. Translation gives CALWEVRFELGKKIKVF.

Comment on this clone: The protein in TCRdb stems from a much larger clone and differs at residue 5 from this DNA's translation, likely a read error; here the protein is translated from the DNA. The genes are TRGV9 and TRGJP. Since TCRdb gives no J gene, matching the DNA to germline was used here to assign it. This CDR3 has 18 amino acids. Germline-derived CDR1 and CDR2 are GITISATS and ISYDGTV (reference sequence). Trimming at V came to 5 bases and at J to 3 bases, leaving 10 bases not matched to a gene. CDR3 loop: CALWGDMMQELGKKIKVF. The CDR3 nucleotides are TGTGCCTTGTGGGGGGATATGATGCAAGAGTTGGGCAAAAAAATCAAGGTATTT.

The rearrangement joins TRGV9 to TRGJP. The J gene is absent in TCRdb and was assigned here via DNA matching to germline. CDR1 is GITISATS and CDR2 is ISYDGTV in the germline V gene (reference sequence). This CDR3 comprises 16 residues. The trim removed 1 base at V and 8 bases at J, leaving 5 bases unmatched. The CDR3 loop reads CALWEVPQLGKKIKVF. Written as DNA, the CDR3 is TGTGCCTTGTGGGAGGTTCCTCAGTTGGGCAAAAAAATCAAGGTATTT.

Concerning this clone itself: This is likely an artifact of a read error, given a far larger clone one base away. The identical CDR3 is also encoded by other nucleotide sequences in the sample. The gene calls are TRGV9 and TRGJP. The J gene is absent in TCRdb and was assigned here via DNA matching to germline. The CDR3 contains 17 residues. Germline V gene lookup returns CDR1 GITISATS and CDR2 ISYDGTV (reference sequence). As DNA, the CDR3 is TGTGCCTTGTGGGAGGGTACTTACGAGTTGGGTAAAAAAATCAAGGTATTT. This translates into CALWEGTYELGKKIKVF.

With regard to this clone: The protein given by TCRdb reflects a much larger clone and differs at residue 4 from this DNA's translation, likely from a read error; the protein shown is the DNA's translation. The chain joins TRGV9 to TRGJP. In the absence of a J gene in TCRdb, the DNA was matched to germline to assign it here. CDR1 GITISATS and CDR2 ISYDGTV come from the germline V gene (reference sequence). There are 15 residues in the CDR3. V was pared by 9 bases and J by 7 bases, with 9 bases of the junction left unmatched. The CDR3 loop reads CALRKRELGKKIKVF. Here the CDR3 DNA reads TGTGCCTTGCGGAAGCGTGAGTTGGGCAAAAAAATCAAGGTATTT.

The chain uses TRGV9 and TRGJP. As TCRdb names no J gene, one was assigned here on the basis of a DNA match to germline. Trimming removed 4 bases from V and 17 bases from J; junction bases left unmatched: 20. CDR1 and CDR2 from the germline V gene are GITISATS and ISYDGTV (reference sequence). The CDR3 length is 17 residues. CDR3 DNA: TGTGCCTTGTGGGAAGCCTTTGCGAGAGTTGGGCAAAAAATCAAGGTATTT. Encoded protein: CALWEAFARVGQKIKVF.

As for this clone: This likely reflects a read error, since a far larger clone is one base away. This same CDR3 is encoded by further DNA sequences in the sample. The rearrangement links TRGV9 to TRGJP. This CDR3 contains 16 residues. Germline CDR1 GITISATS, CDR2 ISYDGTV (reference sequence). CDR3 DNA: TGTGCCTTGTGGGAGGCGATAGAGTTGGGCAAAAAGATCAAGGTATTT. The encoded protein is CALWEAIELGKKIKVF.

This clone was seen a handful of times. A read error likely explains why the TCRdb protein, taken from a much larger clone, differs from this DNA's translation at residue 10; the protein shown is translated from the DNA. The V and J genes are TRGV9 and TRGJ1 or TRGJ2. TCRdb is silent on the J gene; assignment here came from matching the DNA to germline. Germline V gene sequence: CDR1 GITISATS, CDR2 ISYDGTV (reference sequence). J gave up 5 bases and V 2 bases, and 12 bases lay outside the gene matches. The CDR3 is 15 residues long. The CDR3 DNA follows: TGTGCCTTGTGGGAGGACCCAACCCCTCATTATAAGAAACTCTTT. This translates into CALWEDPTPHYKKLF.

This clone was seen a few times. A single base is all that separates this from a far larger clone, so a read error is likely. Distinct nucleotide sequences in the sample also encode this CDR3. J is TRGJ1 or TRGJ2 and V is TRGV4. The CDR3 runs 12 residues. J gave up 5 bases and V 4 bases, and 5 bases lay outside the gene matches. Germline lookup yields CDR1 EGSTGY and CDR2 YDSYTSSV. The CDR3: CATWDVHYKKLF. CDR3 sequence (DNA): TGTGCCACCTGGGACGTACATTATAAGAAACTCTTT.